The following is a T cell receptor beta chain sequence with its context. Its antigen is not known. The CDR3 is made up of 13 amino acids. Germline V CDR1 and CDR2: SEHNR, FQNEAQ (reference sequence). V lost 8 bases to trimming and J lost 0 bases, with 8 bases between them. This record belongs to a study of T cells after posttransplantation cyclophosphamide. Findings and limits, study-wide: Later post-transplant blood repertoires were often dominated by donor CD8+ memory clones. Skin or GI-infiltrating T cells shared few TRB sequences with blood. After PTCy, TRB diversity resembled that of CNI/methotrexate controls.

Sequencing was performed with immunoSEQ multiplex PCR; in TCRdb, only in-frame clones are kept and a portion is missing. The data contain about 16,000 clones, 75% to 90% of them singletons. Sampled 1 year posttransplant, controls received myeloablative marrow transplants, methotrexate and a calcineurin inhibitor. The rearrangement joins TRBV7-9 to TRBJ1-3; D uncertain. The sequences come from PBMCs, collected after allogeneic stem cell transplant with calcineurin inhibitor and methotrexate. The clonotype originates from a female patient between 18 and 35 years old who received an allogeneic stem cell transplant from an unrelated donor, was CMV-positive, and had acute and chronic GVHD. Some T cells may have come from the graft donor. CDR3 loop: CASEIPSGNTIYF. The CDR3 DNA reads as TGTGCCAGCGAGATACCCTCTGGAAACACCATATATTTT.